This TCR beta chain was sequenced in a study of blood T cell repertoires in COVID-19. About the research overall: From the United States, Italy and Spain came samples of acute and convalescent COVID-19. PBMCs, B-cell-depleted T cells, or T cells provided the cDNA or gDNA that made up the material.

All enrollees were about 18 to 89 years old and from some 24 US areas. Participants were placed into cohorts based on the clinical history they reported. Assay: immunoSEQ multiplex PCR; the TCRdb copy retains only in-frame clones and omits some. The sample shows about 250,000 clones, roughly 80% of them seen only once. Trimming cost V 4 bases and J 4 bases, with 8 bases left between them. The CDR3 consists of 13 residues. In germline, CDR1 is KGHSH, CDR2 LQKENI. The receptor was derived from a man in his forties who had been exposed to COVID-19. The chain joins TRBV18 to TRBJ1-5; D uncertain. The sample taken for sequencing was PBMCs or T cells enriched from blood (not recorded which). The CDR3 here is CASSRSENQPQHF. CDR3 DNA: TGTGCCAGCTCACGGTCTGAGAATCAGCCCCAGCATTTT.